The 16 T cell receptor beta chains given below trace back to one sample, sequenced in a study of shared clonotypes between healthy human individuals. Method: immunoSEQ multiplex PCR; TCRdb's copy keeps in-frame clones and lacks some. The sample carries millions of clones, 85% to 95% recorded once. The sample consisted of naive CD4+ T cells sorted from blood. Subset here: CD45RA+ positively selected. The receptors stem from a young man in good health.

V gene TRBV5-1 combines with J gene TRBJ2-7, with 7 nucleotides matching TRBD1. The V and J ends lost 5 bases and 1 base, in that order; junction bases with no gene match: 12. In germline, CDR1 is SGHRS, CDR2 YFSETQ. The CDR3 loop spans 16 amino acids. CDR3 loop: CASREGLTGSSYEQYF. The CDR3 DNA follows: TGCGCCAGCAGGGAAGGTCTGACAGGGAGTTCCTACGAGCAGTACTTC.

The chain carries TRBV10-3 and TRBJ1-2, with 7 nucleotides matching TRBD1. The germline V gene has CDR1 ENHRY and CDR2 SYGVKD. V dropped 2 bases and J dropped 4; count of bases not matched to a gene: 7. The length of the CDR3 is 15 residues. The CDR3 protein is CAISEPTGKGYGYTF. Written as DNA, the CDR3 is TGTGCCATCAGTGAGCCGACAGGGAAGGGCTATGGCTACACCTTC.

This clone was picked up one time. CDR3 sequence (DNA): TGCGCCAGCAGCTTGGAATTTATAAAGACCCAGTACTTC. Translation: CASSLEFIKTQYF. The genes are TRBV5-1 and TRBJ2-5; D is unresolved. V lost 0 bases, J lost 6 bases, and 9 bases lay in between. This CDR3 comprises 13 residues. Germline CDR1 is SGHRS and CDR2 is YFSETQ.

The CDR3 sequence: CASSTGHLERTGELFF. CDR3 coding DNA: TGTGCCAGCAGTACAGGGCACCTCGAACGCACCGGGGAGCTGTTTTTT. The chain recombines TRBV28 with TRBJ2-2; a possible D gene is TRBD1 (6 bases). Germline V gene data show CDR1 as MDHEN and CDR2 as SYDVKM. With 5 bases removed from V and 4 bases from J, the gap between germline ends came to 17 bases. The CDR3 consists of 16 residues.

With regard to this clone: This sample also contains other DNA sequences that code for the same CDR3. The chain links TRBV5-8 to TRBJ1-5; D remains unclear. CDR3 length equals 13 residues. V was shortened by 4 bases and J by 7 bases, with 12 bases between the two germline ends. CDR1 is SGHTS, CDR2 YDEGEE, per germline. CDR3 in amino acids: CASSLGPGQPQHF. CDR3 DNA sequence: TGTGCCAGCAGCCTAGGACCTGGACAGCCCCAGCATTTT.

The chain is built from TRBV25-1 and TRBJ1-2; D uncertain. Looked up from germline, CDR1 is MGHDK and CDR2 is SYGVNS. V lost 4 bases to trimming and J lost 0 bases, with 12 bases between them. The CDR3 runs 15 residues. In DNA, the CDR3 is TGTGCCAGCAGTGGCAGCGGAATGGCTAACTATGGCTACACCTTC. Protein product: CASSGSGMANYGYTF.

The gene calls are TRBV5-4 and TRBJ2-7; 7 nucleotides line up with TRBD1. This CDR3 has 15 residues. Germline CDR1 is SGHNT and CDR2 is YYREEE (reference sequence). J was trimmed by 3 bases and V by 4 bases; bases with no gene match: 10. CDR3 amino acids: CASSTGQDKLYEQYF. The CDR3 DNA reads as TGTGCCAGCAGCACCGGACAGGACAAACTCTACGAGCAGTACTTC.

Worth noting for this clone: Distinct nucleotide sequences in the sample also encode this CDR3. The genes are TRBV5-4 and TRBJ2-7, with 9 bases identical to TRBD1. The CDR3 is made up of 15 amino acids. The ends lost 0 bases at V and 0 bases at J; junction bases unmatched: 1. In germline, CDR1 is SGHNT, CDR2 YYREEE (reference sequence). CDR3 DNA sequence: TGTGCCAGCAGCTTGGGGGGACAGGGCTCCTACGAGCAGTACTTC. Its protein product is CASSLGGQGSYEQYF.

On this clone itself: Other DNA sequences within the sample encode an identical CDR3. The CDR3 bases are TGTGCCAGCAGTCCCGGGAGGGAGCAGTACTTC. Its protein is CASSPGREQYF. The chain couples TRBV6-6 to TRBJ2-7, with 7 bases matching TRBD2. The V segment lost 5 bases and the J segment 7 bases; nucleotides outside the gene matches: 2. The germline gives CDR1 MNHNY, CDR2 SVGAGI (reference sequence). The CDR3 is 11 residues long.

J is TRBJ2-6 and V is TRBV6-1; either TRBD1 or TRBD2 may supply D (5 bases each). CDR3 length equals 17 residues. V was clipped by 3 bases and J by 0 bases, with 12 bases between them. The germline CDR1 and CDR2 sequences are MNHNS and SASEGT. CDR3 sequence: CASSETGTVSGANVLTF. The CDR3 DNA is TGTGCCAGCAGTGAGACCGGGACGGTCTCTGGGGCCAACGTCCTGACTTTC.

V and J are TRBV18 and TRBJ2-7; 16 bases map to TRBD2. CDR1 and CDR2 (germline): KGHSH, LQKENI. The CDR3 has 19 amino acids. Losses at the gene ends were 6 bases for V and 2 bases for J; bases not matched to a gene: 13. CDR3 sequence (DNA): TGTGCCAGCTCGCGACTTCCGCTAGGGACTAGCGGGGGGGCCTACGAGCAGTACTTC. Residues: CASSRLPLGTSGGAYEQYF.

This chain uses TRBV6-6 with TRBJ1-6; 8 nucleotides match TRBD1. Germline values: CDR1 MNHNY, CDR2 SVGAGI (reference sequence). V shed 7 bases and J 4 bases; nucleotides not matched to a gene: 6. CDR3 length: 15 amino acids. CDR3 protein: CASIAGGFYNSPLHF. CDR3 DNA: TGTGCCAGCATTGCAGGGGGCTTTTATAATTCACCCCTCCACTTT.

About this clone itself: Other DNA sequences in the same sample also yield this CDR3. The V and J genes are TRBV5-1 and TRBJ1-1; 8 bases fit TRBD1. CDR1 and CDR2 (germline): SGHRS, YFSETQ. This CDR3 has 13 residues. Trimming removed 3 bases from V and 4 bases from J; junction bases left unmatched: 2. CDR3 coding DNA: TGCGCCAGCAGCTCAGGGGGCGGCACTGAAGCTTTCTTT. The encoded protein is CASSSGGGTEAFF.

A single count supports this clone. The rearrangement uses TRBV28 and TRBJ1-5, with 8 bases that match TRBD1. This CDR3 has 16 amino acids. The junction had 8 bases not matched to a gene; V was cut back by 5 bases and J by 2 bases. Germline assignment: CDR1 MDHEN and CDR2 SYDVKM. The CDR3 loop reads CASSLGTGSGNQPQHF. The DNA for the CDR3 is TGTGCCAGCAGTCTGGGGACAGGCAGCGGCAATCAGCCCCAGCATTTT.

The rearrangement uses TRBV28 and TRBJ1-5, with D unresolved. The germline V gene has CDR1 MDHEN and CDR2 SYDVKM. This CDR3 region has 13 residues. Trimming pared 9 bases from V and 7 bases from J, leaving 16 bases between. DNA of the CDR3: TGTGCCAGTTTGGGGAGGGCCGACCAGCCCCAGCATTTT. Protein sequence: CASLGRADQPQHF.

The chain couples TRBV30 to TRBJ1-5, with no clear D. Germline assignment: CDR1 GTSNPN and CDR2 SVGIG (reference sequence). V shed 2 bases and J shed 5 bases, with 10 bases lying between them. The CDR3 totals 13 residues. For the CDR3, the DNA is TGTGCCTGGAGTCCTCGCACGGATCAGCCCCAGCATTTT. This gives the protein CAWSPRTDQPQHF.